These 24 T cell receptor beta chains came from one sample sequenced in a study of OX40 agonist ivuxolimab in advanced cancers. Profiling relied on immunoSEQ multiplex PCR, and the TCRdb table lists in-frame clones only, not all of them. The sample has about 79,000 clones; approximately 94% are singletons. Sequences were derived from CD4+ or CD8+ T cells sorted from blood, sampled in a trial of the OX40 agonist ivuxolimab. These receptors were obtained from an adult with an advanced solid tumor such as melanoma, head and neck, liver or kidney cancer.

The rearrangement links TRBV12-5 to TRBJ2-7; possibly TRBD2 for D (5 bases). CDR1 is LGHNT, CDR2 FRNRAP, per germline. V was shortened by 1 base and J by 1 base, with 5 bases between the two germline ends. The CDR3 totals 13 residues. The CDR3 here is CASGLAGSYEQYF. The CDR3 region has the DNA TGTGCTAGTGGTTTGGCGGGGTCCTACGAGCAGTACTTC.

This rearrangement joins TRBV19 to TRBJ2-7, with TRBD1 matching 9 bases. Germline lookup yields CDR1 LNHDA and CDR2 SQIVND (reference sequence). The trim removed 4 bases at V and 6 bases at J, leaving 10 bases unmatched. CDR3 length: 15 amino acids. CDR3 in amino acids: CASSTSPGQGLEQYF. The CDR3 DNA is TGTGCCAGTAGTACCTCACCGGGACAGGGTCTCGAGCAGTACTTC. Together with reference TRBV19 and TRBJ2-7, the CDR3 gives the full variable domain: DGGITQSPKYLFRKEGQNVTLSCEQNLNHDAMYWYRQDPGQGLRLIYYSQIVNDFQKGDIAEGYSVSREKKESFPLTVTSAQKNPTAFYLCASSTSPGQGLEQYFGPGTRLTVT.

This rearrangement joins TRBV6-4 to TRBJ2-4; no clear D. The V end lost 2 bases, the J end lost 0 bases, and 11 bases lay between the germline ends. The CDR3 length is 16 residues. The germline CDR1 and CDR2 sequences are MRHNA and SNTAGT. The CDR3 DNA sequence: TGTGCCAGCAGTGACAAGCCTTACATAGCCAAAAACATTCAGTACTTC. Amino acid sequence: CASSDKPYIAKNIQYF.

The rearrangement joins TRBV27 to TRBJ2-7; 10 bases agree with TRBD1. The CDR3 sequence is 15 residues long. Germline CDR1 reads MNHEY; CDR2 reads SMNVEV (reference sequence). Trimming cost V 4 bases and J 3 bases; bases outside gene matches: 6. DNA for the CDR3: TGTGCCAGCAGTTGGGGGACAGGGGCAAACTACGAGCAGTACTTC. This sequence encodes CASSWGTGANYEQYF.

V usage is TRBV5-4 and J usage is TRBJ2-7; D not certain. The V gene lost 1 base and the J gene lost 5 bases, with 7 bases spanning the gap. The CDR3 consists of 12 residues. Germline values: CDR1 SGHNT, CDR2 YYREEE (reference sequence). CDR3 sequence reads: CASSLISNEQYF. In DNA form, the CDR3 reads TGTGCCAGCAGCTTGATTAGCAACGAGCAGTACTTC.

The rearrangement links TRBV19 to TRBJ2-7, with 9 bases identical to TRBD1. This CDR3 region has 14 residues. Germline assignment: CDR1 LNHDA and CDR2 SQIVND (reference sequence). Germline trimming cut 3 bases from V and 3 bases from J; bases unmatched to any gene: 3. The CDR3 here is CASSIGTGSYEQYF. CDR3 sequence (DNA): TGTGCCAGTAGTATTGGGACAGGGAGCTACGAGCAGTACTTC.

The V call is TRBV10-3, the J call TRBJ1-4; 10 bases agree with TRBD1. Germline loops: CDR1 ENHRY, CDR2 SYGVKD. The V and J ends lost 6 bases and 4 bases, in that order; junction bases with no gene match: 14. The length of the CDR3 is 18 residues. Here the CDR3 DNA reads TGTGCCATCAGCGAAGGGTACCCGGGACAGGGGCGTAATGAAAAACTGTTTTTT. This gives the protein CAISEGYPGQGRNEKLFF.

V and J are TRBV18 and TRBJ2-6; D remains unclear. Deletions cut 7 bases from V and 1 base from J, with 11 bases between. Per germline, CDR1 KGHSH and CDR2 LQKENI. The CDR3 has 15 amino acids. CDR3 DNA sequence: TGTGCCAGCTTAACAGAGGCGTCTGGGGCCAACGTCCTGACTTTC. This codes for CASLTEASGANVLTF.

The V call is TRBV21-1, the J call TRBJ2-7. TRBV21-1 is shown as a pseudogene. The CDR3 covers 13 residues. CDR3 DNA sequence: TGTGCCAGCAGCAAAGATGGGGGATACGAGCAGTACTTC. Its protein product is CASSKDGGYEQYF.

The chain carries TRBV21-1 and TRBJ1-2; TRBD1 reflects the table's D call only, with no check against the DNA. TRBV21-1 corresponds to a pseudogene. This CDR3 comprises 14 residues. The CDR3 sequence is CASRYGGQGNGYTF. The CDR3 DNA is TGTGCCAGCAGGTACGGAGGACAGGGGAACGGCTACACCTTC.

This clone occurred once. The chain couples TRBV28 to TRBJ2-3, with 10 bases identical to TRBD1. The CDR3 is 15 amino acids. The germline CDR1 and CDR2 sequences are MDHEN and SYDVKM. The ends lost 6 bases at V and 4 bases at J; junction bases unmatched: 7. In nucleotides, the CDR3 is TGTGCCAGCAGACACCGGGACAGGGGCCCAGATACGCAGTATTTT. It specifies CASRHRDRGPDTQYF.

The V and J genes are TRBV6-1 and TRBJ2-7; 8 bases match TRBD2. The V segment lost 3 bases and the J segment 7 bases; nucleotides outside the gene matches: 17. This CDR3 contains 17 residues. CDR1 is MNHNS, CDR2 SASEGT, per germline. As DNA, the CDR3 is TGTGCCAGCAGTGATGGGACCTTTAGCGGGACCTCTAGAGAGCAGTACTTC. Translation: CASSDGTFSGTSREQYF.

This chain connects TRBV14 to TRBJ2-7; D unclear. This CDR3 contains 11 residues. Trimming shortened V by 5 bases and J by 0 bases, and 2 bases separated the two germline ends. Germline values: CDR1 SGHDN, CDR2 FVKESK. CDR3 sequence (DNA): TGTGCCAGCAGCGTCTCCTACGAGCAGTACTTC. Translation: CASSVSYEQYF.

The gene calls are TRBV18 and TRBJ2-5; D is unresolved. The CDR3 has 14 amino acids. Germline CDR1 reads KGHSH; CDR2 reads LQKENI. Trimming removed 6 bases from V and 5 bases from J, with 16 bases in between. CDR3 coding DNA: TGTGCCAGCTCCGACATAATCAGCTTGGAGACCCAGTACTTC. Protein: CASSDIISLETQYF.

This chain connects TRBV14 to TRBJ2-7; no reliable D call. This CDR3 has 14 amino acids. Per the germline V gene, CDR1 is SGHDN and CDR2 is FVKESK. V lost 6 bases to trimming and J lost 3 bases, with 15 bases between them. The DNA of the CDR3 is TGTGCCAGCAGTCACTGGATGGGAATCTACGAGCAGTACTTC. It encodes CASSHWMGIYEQYF.

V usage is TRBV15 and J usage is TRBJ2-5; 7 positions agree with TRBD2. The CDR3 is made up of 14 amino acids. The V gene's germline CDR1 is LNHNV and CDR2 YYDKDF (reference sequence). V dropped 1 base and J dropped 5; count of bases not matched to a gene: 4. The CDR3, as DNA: TGTGCCACCAGCAGAGGCGGGAGTTGGGAGACCCAGTACTTC. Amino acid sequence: CATSRGGSWETQYF.

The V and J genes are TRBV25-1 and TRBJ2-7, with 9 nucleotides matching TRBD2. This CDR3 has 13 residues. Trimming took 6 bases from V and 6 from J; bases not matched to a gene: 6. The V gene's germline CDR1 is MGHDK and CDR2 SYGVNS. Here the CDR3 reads CASSPGLAGEQYF. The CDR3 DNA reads TGTGCCAGCAGCCCGGGACTAGCAGGCGAGCAGTACTTC.

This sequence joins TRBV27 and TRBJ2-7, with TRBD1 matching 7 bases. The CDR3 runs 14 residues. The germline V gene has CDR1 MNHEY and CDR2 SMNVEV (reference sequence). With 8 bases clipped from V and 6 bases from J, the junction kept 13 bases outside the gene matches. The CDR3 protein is CASGWGTEGSEQYF. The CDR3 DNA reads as TGTGCCAGCGGGTGGGGGACAGAAGGATCCGAGCAGTACTTC.

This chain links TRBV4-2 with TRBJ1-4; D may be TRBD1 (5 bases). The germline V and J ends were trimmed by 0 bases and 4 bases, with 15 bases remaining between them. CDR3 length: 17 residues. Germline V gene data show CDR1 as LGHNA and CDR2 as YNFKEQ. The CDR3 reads CASSQDPATAVNEKLFF. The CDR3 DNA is TGTGCCAGCAGCCAAGATCCCGCGACAGCTGTTAATGAAAAACTGTTTTTT.

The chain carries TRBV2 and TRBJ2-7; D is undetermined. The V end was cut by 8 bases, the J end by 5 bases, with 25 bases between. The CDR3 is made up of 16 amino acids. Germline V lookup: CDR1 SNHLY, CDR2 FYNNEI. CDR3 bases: TGTGCCAGCGATGCCGTGGTCGGGTCCCCCATTGACGAGCAGTACTTC. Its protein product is CASDAVVGSPIDEQYF.

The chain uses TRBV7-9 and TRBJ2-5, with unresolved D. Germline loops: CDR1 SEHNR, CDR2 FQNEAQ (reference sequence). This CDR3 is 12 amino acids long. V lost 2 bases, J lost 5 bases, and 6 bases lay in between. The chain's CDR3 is CASSLRSETQYF. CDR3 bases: TGTGCCAGCAGCTTAAGATCGGAGACCCAGTACTTC.

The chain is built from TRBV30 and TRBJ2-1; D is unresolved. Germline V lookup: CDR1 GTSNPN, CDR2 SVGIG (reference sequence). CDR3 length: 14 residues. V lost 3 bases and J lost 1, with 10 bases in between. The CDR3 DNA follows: TGTGCCTGGAGCGGCGAGGCATCCTACAATGAGCAGTTCTTC. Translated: CAWSGEASYNEQFF. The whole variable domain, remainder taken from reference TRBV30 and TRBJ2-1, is SQTIHQWPATLVQPVGSPLSLECTVEGTSNPNLYWYRQAAGRGLQLLFYSVGIGQISSEVPQNLSASRPQDRQFILSSKKLLLSDSGFYLCAWSGEASYNEQFFGPGTRLTVL.

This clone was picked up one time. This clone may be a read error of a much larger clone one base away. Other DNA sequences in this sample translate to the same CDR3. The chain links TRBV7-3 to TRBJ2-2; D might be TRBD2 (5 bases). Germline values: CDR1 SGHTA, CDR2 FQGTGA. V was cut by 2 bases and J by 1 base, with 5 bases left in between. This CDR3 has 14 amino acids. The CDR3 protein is CASSLAGNTGELFF. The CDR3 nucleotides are TGTGCCAGCAGCTTAGCGGGGAACACCGGGGAGCTGTTTTTT.

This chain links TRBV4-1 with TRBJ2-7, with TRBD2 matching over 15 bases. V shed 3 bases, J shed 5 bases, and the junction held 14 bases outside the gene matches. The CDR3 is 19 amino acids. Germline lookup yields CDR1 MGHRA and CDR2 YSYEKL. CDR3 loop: CASSHTQGTSGGPGNEQYF. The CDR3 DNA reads TGCGCCAGCAGCCATACCCAGGGGACTAGCGGGGGGCCGGGAAACGAGCAGTACTTC.